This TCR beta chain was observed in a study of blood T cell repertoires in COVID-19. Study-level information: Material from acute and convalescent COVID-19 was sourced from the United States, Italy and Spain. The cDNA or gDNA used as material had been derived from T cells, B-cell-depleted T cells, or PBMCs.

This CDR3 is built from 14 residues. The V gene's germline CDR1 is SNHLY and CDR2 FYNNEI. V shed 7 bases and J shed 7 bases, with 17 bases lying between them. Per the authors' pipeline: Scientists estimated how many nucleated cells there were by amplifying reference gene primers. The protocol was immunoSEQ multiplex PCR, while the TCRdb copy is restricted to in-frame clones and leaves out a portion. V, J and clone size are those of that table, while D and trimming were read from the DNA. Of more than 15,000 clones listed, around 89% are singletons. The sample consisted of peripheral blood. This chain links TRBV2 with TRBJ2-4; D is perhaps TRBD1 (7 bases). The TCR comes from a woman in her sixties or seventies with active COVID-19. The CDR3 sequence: CASTRGTANNIQYF. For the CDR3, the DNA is TGTGCCAGCACCCGGGGGACAGCTAATAACATTCAGTACTTC.